The rows below give T cell receptor beta chains drawn from one sample of a study of blood T cell repertoires in COVID-19. This table comes from immunoSEQ multiplex PCR, and its TCRdb copy is limited to in-frame clones, with some not included. The sample includes more than 80,000 clones, 65% to 85% of them seen just once. The specimen sequenced was peripheral blood. The receptor source for this set is a woman over 75 with active or convalescent COVID-19. CDR3s include the opening cysteine and the closing phenylalanine or tryptophan. D genes are given only for firm matches. Clone size is shown for a subset of rows, as once, few, many or a class of expanded clone.

cdr3_aa,cdr3_nt,clone_size,d_call,j_call,v_call
CASSLQRGAYEQYF,TGTGCCAGCAGCTTACAGCGGGGTGCCTACGAGCAGTACTTC,NA,TRBD2,TRBJ2-7,TRBV5-5
CASSVDPSTVYEQYF,TGTGCCAGCAGCGTAGACCCCTCGACAGTTTACGAGCAGTACTTC,NA,NA,TRBJ2-7,TRBV9
CSVRTGNTGELFF,TGCAGCGTTAGGACAGGGAACACCGGGGAGCTGTTTTTT,NA,TRBD1,TRBJ2-2,TRBV29-1
CSVGTGGNQPQHF,TGCAGCGTAGGGACAGGGGGGAATCAGCCCCAGCATTTT,NA,TRBD1,TRBJ1-5,TRBV29-1
CASKSGTGRSEQYF,TGTGCCAGCAAAAGCGGGACAGGACGGAGCGAGCAGTACTTC,few,NA,TRBJ2-7,TRBV5-6
CASRRRLAGDAAGELFF,TGCGCCAGCAGAAGGAGACTAGCGGGAGATGCGGCCGGGGAGCTGTTTTTT,NA,TRBD2,TRBJ2-2,TRBV5-1
CASSLGRTGGTGELFF,TGCGCCAGCAGCTTGGGTAGGACAGGGGGCACCGGGGAGCTGTTTTTT,NA,TRBD1,TRBJ2-2,TRBV5-1
CASSEDSYGYTF,TGTGCCAGCAGTGAGGACAGCTATGGCTACACCTTC,once,NA,TRBJ1-2,TRBV6-6
CASSFNPETDTQYF,TGCGCCAGCAGCTTTAATCCAGAAACAGATACGCAGTATTTT,NA,NA,TRBJ2-3,TRBV5-1
CASSQQLAGGTDTQYF,TGCGCCAGCAGCCAACAACTAGCGGGGGGCACAGATACGCAGTATTTT,NA,TRBD2,TRBJ2-3,TRBV4-3
CASSSGQGLNSPLHF,TGTGCCAGCAGTTCCGGACAGGGGCTTAATTCACCCCTCCACTTT,NA,TRBD1,TRBJ1-6,TRBV28
CASRGTVDQPQHF,TGTGCCAGCAGGGGGACAGTTGATCAGCCCCAGCATTTT,NA,TRBD1,TRBJ1-5,TRBV28
CASSLGGGGITDTQYF,TGCGCCAGCAGCTTGGGGGGAGGAGGGATCACAGATACGCAGTATTTT,NA,NA,TRBJ2-3,TRBV5-1
CASSLGGGYNEQFF,TGTGCCAGCAGCTTAGGGGGGGGATACAATGAGCAGTTCTTC,NA,TRBD2,TRBJ2-1,TRBV7-2
CASSPGWGEQYF,TGTGCCAGCAGCCCAGGGTGGGGCGAGCAGTACTTC,NA,NA,TRBJ2-7,TRBV11-2
CASSPREGVAKNIQYF,TGTGCCAGCAGCCCTCGGGAGGGCGTAGCCAAAAACATTCAGTACTTC,NA,TRBD2,TRBJ2-4,TRBV7-6
CAISEYRGDTEAFF,TGTGCCATCAGTGAGTACAGGGGAGACACTGAAGCTTTCTTT,NA,TRBD1,TRBJ1-1,TRBV10-3
CASSGGTSGTEAQYF,TGTGCCAGCAGTGGAGGGACTAGCGGGACTGAGGCCCAGTACTTC,NA,TRBD2,TRBJ2-5,TRBV2
CASSPGLAASYEQYF,TGTGCCAGCAGCCCGGGCCTAGCGGCCTCCTACGAGCAGTACTTC,once,TRBD2,TRBJ2-7,TRBV6-5
CASSLAGGVDTQYF,TGTGCCAGCAGCTTGGCCGGGGGGGTGGATACGCAGTATTTT,NA,TRBD2,TRBJ2-3,TRBV5-4
CASSQSGRGSPLHF,TGTGCCAGCAGCCAGTCTGGCAGGGGCTCACCCCTCCACTTT,NA,NA,TRBJ1-6,TRBV4-2
CASSMPRGYSNQPQHF,TGTGCCAGTAGTATGCCCCGGGGGTATAGCAATCAGCCCCAGCATTTT,NA,NA,TRBJ1-5,TRBV19
CASNTGAEAFF,TGTGCCAGCAACACCGGAGCTGAAGCTTTCTTT,NA,NA,TRBJ1-1,TRBV11-1
CASSTPGANQPQHF,TGCGCCAGCAGCACCCCAGGGGCCAATCAGCCCCAGCATTTT,NA,NA,TRBJ1-5,TRBV10-2
CASSQEGGRISNQPQHF,TGTGCCAGCAGCCAAGAAGGAGGCAGGATTAGCAATCAGCCCCAGCATTTT,NA,NA,TRBJ1-5,TRBV4-2
CASSLLATGFILANTQYF,TGTGCCAGCAGCTTGTTGGCTACAGGGTTTATCTTAGCAAATACGCAGTATTTT,NA,NA,TRBJ2-3,TRBV5-5
CASSSPAGGQGEQYF,TGTGCCAGCAGTTCCCCCGCGGGGGGCCAGGGGGAGCAGTACTTC,NA,TRBD2,TRBJ2-7,TRBV6-2/TRBV6-3
CAISETGDSNSPLHF,TGTGCCATCAGTGAAACTGGGGACAGTAATTCACCCCTCCACTTT,NA,TRBD1,TRBJ1-6,TRBV10-3
CATSRDQGYTF,TGTGCCACCAGCAGAGATCAAGGCTACACCTTC,few,NA,TRBJ1-2,TRBV15
CASSQGTDIGNEQFF,TGTGCCAGCAGCCAAGGGACAGACATTGGGAATGAGCAGTTCTTC,NA,NA,TRBJ2-1,TRBV14
CASRTGGNTEAFF,TGTGCCAGCAGAACCGGTGGGAACACTGAAGCTTTCTTT,NA,NA,TRBJ1-1,TRBV28
CASRSGGGLAVHEQYF,TGTGCCAGCAGGTCAGGGGGCGGGCTAGCGGTCCACGAGCAGTACTTC,NA,NA,TRBJ2-7,TRBV28
CASSVAGANSPLHF,TGTGCCAGCAGCGTAGCAGGGGCTAATTCACCCCTCCACTTT,NA,NA,TRBJ1-6,TRBV9
CASTKKGGGEQFF,TGTGCCAGCACCAAAAAGGGGGGGGGTGAGCAGTTCTTC,NA,NA,TRBJ2-1,TRBV6-5
CASIQGVNQPQHF,TGTGCCAGTATACAGGGGGTCAATCAGCCCCAGCATTTT,NA,TRBD1,TRBJ1-5,TRBV19
CASSLGFGSSGGAMETQYF,TGTGCCAGCAGCTTAGGATTTGGCTCTAGCGGGGGGGCTATGGAGACCCAGTACTTC,NA,TRBD2,TRBJ2-5,TRBV7-9
CASSRDRGVAEQFF,TGTGCCAGCAGTCGCGACAGGGGAGTGGCTGAGCAGTTCTTC,NA,TRBD1,TRBJ2-1,TRBV6-5
CASSDDREINSGNTIYF,TGTGCCAGCAGCGATGACAGGGAAATCAATTCGGGAAACACCATATATTTT,NA,TRBD1,TRBJ1-3,TRBV5-4
CASSAMTVNSPLHF,TGTGCCAGCAGTGCAATGACAGTTAATTCACCCCTCCACTTT,few,NA,TRBJ1-6,TRBV2
CASSLPGQQETQYF,TGTGCCAGCAGTCTCCCCGGACAGCAAGAGACCCAGTACTTC,NA,NA,TRBJ2-5,TRBV3-1/TRBV3-2
CASSEGHGGNTGELFF,TGTGCCAGTAGTGAGGGTCACGGGGGGAACACCGGGGAGCTGTTTTTT,NA,NA,TRBJ2-2,TRBV19
CASSPGHLSNQPQHF,TGTGCCAGCAGTCCGGGACATCTTAGCAATCAGCCCCAGCATTTT,NA,NA,TRBJ1-5,TRBV3-1/TRBV3-2
CASSQDREEKLFF,TGCGCCAGCAGCCAAGACCGTGAGGAAAAACTGTTTTTT,NA,NA,TRBJ1-4,TRBV4-1
CASFQSGTGYNSPLHF,TGTGCCAGCTTTCAATCCGGGACAGGGTATAATTCACCCCTCCACTTT,NA,TRBD1,TRBJ1-6,TRBV28
CASSLVGGSGTGSYEQYF,TGTGCCAGCAGCTTAGTCGGGGGGAGCGGGACAGGTTCCTACGAGCAGTACTTC,NA,NA,TRBJ2-7,TRBV7-9
CASSFLGGKETQYF,TGTGCCAGCAGCTTCCTCGGCGGAAAAGAGACCCAGTACTTC,NA,NA,TRBJ2-5,TRBV11-2
CASSVDRDQPQHF,TGTGCCAGCAGCGTGGACAGGGATCAGCCCCAGCATTTT,once,TRBD1,TRBJ1-5,TRBV5-6
CASSGGLSSGNTIYF,TGTGCCAGCTCAGGGGGACTTTCCTCTGGAAACACCATATATTTT,NA,NA,TRBJ1-3,TRBV18
CASSEQYDSTYEQYF,TGTGCCAGCAGTGAGCAATACGACTCGACGTACGAGCAGTACTTC,few,NA,TRBJ2-7,TRBV6-1
CASSPPTVRRADTQYF,TGTGCCAGCAGCCCTCCCACGGTTCGAAGAGCAGATACGCAGTATTTT,NA,NA,TRBJ2-3,TRBV7-9
CASSQDLVRAANSPLHF,TGTGCCAGCAGCCAAGATCTGGTCAGGGCCGCTAATTCACCCCTCCACTTT,NA,NA,TRBJ1-6,TRBV14
CAISESSGGQTYEQYF,TGTGCCATCAGTGAGTCGTCGGGAGGACAGACCTACGAGCAGTACTTC,NA,NA,TRBJ2-7,TRBV10-3
CASSTYTGNQPQHF,TGTGCCAGTAGTACCTACACGGGAAATCAGCCCCAGCATTTT,NA,NA,TRBJ1-5,TRBV19
CASSLREVGELFF,TGTGCCAGCAGTCTCAGGGAGGTCGGGGAGCTGTTTTTT,NA,NA,TRBJ2-2,TRBV12-3/TRBV12-4
CASSLARPSNTGELFF,TGTGCCAGCAGCTTAGCCCGTCCGAGCAACACCGGGGAGCTGTTTTTT,NA,NA,TRBJ2-2,TRBV7-6
CSVSQGGGSYGYTF,TGCAGCGTTTCACAGGGAGGGGGAAGCTATGGCTACACCTTC,NA,NA,TRBJ1-2,TRBV29-1
CASSVGSSYNEQFF,TGTGCCAGCAGCGTTGGGAGCTCCTACAATGAGCAGTTCTTC,NA,NA,TRBJ2-1,TRBV9